This T cell receptor (beta chain) was profiled in a study of neurological immune-mediated disorders. Synthesis of cDNA was accomplished via 5'RACE employing 10-nucleotide random UMIs. TCRdb re-derived calls from the 5' RACE reads in MiXCR, one entry per CDR3 protein. Found here are about 38,000 distinct CDR3 sequences, roughly 10% of them singletons; the top ten hold nearly 4%. Ten or more counts support this clonotype. The CDR3 length is 16 residues. V was shortened by 6 bases and J by 2 bases, with 19 bases between the two germline ends. Time point given: technical triplicate 1. 2 million unsorted PBMCs were stored in RNAlater at -80 °C before RNA extraction.

This chain links TRBV12-3 or TRBV12-4 with TRBJ1-2; TRBD1 might be the D (5 bases). The sample was PBMCs. The TCR originated in a man aged 55 to 70 with HTLV-1-associated myelopathy (HAM/TSP). The CDR3 nucleotides are TGTGCCAGCAGCTCCTTTCGGGACTTACAAAACTATGGCTACACCTTC. Amino acid sequence: CASSSFRDLQNYGYTF.